This T cell receptor (beta chain) is from a study of identical twins. The sample holds many counts of this clonotype. TCRdb itself ran the 5' RACE reads through MiXCR, one entry per CDR3 protein. This sample carries about 460,000 distinct CDR3 sequences, 13% to 15% of them seen once, and the ten largest clones take 0.5% to 0.65%. The V and J ends lost 4 bases and 6 bases respectively, with 15 bases between them. From germline, CDR1 is SGDLS and CDR2 YYNGEE. There are 14 residues in the CDR3. These same data were also listed under a study on yellow fever vaccine responses in identical twins.

V and J are TRBV9 and TRBJ2-3; a possible D gene is TRBD2 (7 bases). The receptor was derived from a woman aged 18-35 years in good health. The sequencing input was CD4+ T cells sorted from blood. CDR3 region: CASSSSGGGDTQYF. In DNA, the CDR3 is TGTGCCAGCAGCAGCTCGGGGGGCGGCGATACGCAGTATTTT.